The 17 T cell receptor beta chains given below trace back to one sample, sequenced in a study of lymphopenia after photon versus proton radiotherapy. The protocol was immunoSEQ multiplex PCR, while the TCRdb copy is restricted to in-frame clones and leaves out a portion. The sample holds 20,000 or so clones, approximately 84% seen once. The sample here was peripheral blood, taken from a patient treated with photon-based radiotherapy. The receptor set was obtained from a woman aged 50 to 65 with pancreatic cancer.

The gene calls are TRBV14 and TRBJ2-7; D remains ambiguous. Trimming cost V 1 base and J 6 bases, with 4 bases left between them. The CDR3 is 11 residues long. Germline V gives CDR1 SGHDN, CDR2 FVKESK. The chain's CDR3 is CASSQGVEQYF. CDR3 sequence (DNA): TGTGCCAGCAGCCAAGGGGTCGAGCAGTACTTC.

This rearrangement joins TRBV9 to TRBJ1-2; TRBD1 matches 7 bases. V lost 0 bases to trimming and J lost 0 bases; unmatched junction nucleotides: 5. The CDR3 extends over 16 amino acids. Germline V gene sequence: CDR1 SGDLS, CDR2 YYNGEE. CDR3 coding DNA: TGTGCCAGCAGCGTAGTGGGTGACAGGGCTAACTATGGCTACACCTTC. It translates to CASSVVGDRANYGYTF.

This rearrangement joins TRBV9 to TRBJ1-3; the D is unclear. V lost 3 bases to trimming and J lost 3 bases, with 22 bases between them. The CDR3 spans 18 residues. Germline CDR1 SGDLS, CDR2 YYNGEE. In DNA form, the CDR3 reads TGTGCCAGCAGCGAGACCGGAGACTGGCAGAAGATTGGAAACACCATATATTTT. Its protein is CASSETGDWQKIGNTIYF.

This clone was counted a single time. This chain uses TRBV11-3 with TRBJ2-6, with D unclear. The CDR3 totals 15 residues. The germline gives CDR1 SGHNT, CDR2 YENEEA. Trimming removed 5 bases from V and 4 bases from J, with 12 bases in between. The CDR3: CASSPSSWGANVLTF. The CDR3 DNA reads as TGTGCCAGCAGCCCTAGTTCGTGGGGGGCCAACGTCCTGACTTTC.

The chain recombines TRBV27 with TRBJ2-7; TRBD2 aligns across 7 bases. V dropped 10 bases and J dropped 0; count of bases not matched to a gene: 9. This CDR3 contains 14 residues. The germline V gene encodes CDR1 MNHEY and CDR2 SMNVEV (reference sequence). CDR3 coding DNA: TGTGCCACTTCCCCCGGACTAGACTCCTACGAGCAGTACTTC. Translated: CATSPGLDSYEQYF.

This chain uses TRBV5-6 with TRBJ2-7, with 8 bases identical to TRBD1. Germline V lookup: CDR1 SGHDT, CDR2 YYEEEE. There are 15 residues in the CDR3. After removal of 2 bases from V and 1 base from J, the junction contained 5 bases not matched to a gene. CDR3 loop: CASSFRTGLSYEQYF. CDR3 nucleotide sequence: TGTGCCAGCAGCTTCCGGACAGGGTTATCCTACGAGCAGTACTTC.

The chain carries TRBV5-8 and TRBJ1-2; tentatively, D is TRBD1 (6 bases). Trimming pared 5 bases from V and 1 base from J, leaving 15 bases between. Germline V gives CDR1 SGHTS, CDR2 YDEGEE. CDR3 length: 15 residues. CDR3 in amino acids: CASRGRDKINYGYTF. CDR3 nucleotide sequence: TGTGCCAGCAGAGGACGGGACAAGATTAACTATGGCTACACCTTC. Variable domain in full (rest from reference TRBV5-8 and TRBJ1-2): EAGVTQSPTHLIKTRGQQATLRCSPISGHTSVYWYQQALGLGLQFLLWYDEGEERNRGNFPPRFSGRQFPNYSSELNVNALELEDSALYLCASRGRDKINYGYTFGSGTRLTVV.

In this sample, this clone turned up once. The CDR3 DNA follows: TGTGCCAGCAGTCTTGACAACTATGGCTACACCTTC. Translated, it gives CASSLDNYGYTF. The V call is TRBV6-6, the J call TRBJ1-2; D uncertain. This CDR3 comprises 12 residues. V lost 5 bases to trimming and J lost 2 bases, with 6 bases between them. Germline lookup yields CDR1 MNHNY and CDR2 SVGAGI (reference sequence).

The chain uses TRBV27 and TRBJ2-7; D is tentatively TRBD1 or TRBD2 (5 bases each). The CDR3 is 13 amino acids. V lost 5 bases and J 7 bases, leaving 15 bases between the germline ends. In germline, CDR1 is MNHEY, CDR2 SMNVEV (reference sequence). CDR3 residues: CASSGTPRGEQYF. The CDR3 nucleotides are TGTGCCAGCAGTGGGACCCCCCGCGGTGAGCAGTACTTC.

The rearrangement joins TRBV5-1 to TRBJ2-7; 10 bases map to TRBD1. V lost 4 bases and J lost 6; bases outside the gene matches: 10. The CDR3 is made up of 15 amino acids. Germline V lookup: CDR1 SGHRS, CDR2 YFSETQ. Here the CDR3 DNA reads TGCGCCAGCAGCCTCGCCGGGACAGGGGTCGGCGAGCAGTACTTC. Protein sequence: CASSLAGTGVGEQYF.

V and J are TRBV9 and TRBJ2-2, with D unclear. CDR3 length: 12 amino acids. The ends were cut back, 1 base at V and 5 bases at J, with 3 bases in the middle. Germline V gives CDR1 SGDLS, CDR2 YYNGEE. This chain's CDR3 is CASSVITGELFF. The CDR3 nucleotides read TGTGCCAGCAGCGTAATAACCGGGGAGCTGTTTTTT.

J is TRBJ1-1 and V is TRBV6-6; D call uncertain. With 2 bases removed from V and 0 bases from J, the gap between germline ends came to 13 bases. The germline gives CDR1 MNHNY, CDR2 SVGAGI (reference sequence). The CDR3 runs to 16 residues. CDR3 sequence (DNA): TGTGCCAGCAGTTACGGAGGTTCCAGAATGAACACTGAAGCTTTCTTT. Its translation: CASSYGGSRMNTEAFF.

The V call is TRBV6-5, the J call TRBJ1-2; maybe TRBD1 (5 bases). In germline, CDR1 is MNHEY, CDR2 SVGAGI. This CDR3 is built from 11 residues. Between the trimmed V and J ends, which lost 6 bases and 5 bases, there was a span of 7 bases. The CDR3 sequence is CASSRQYGYTF. The CDR3 bases are TGTGCCAGCAGCAGACAGTATGGCTACACCTTC.

The sample holds one count of this clone. V and J are TRBV5-1 and TRBJ2-6; D is ambiguous. CDR3 size: 18 residues. In germline, CDR1 is SGHRS, CDR2 YFSETQ. Trimming pared 0 bases from V and 4 bases from J, leaving 17 bases between. The CDR3 DNA sequence: TGCGCCAGCAGCTTGGAGGTCAGGTTGTTAGGGGGGGCCAACGTCCTGACTTTC. Translated: CASSLEVRLLGGANVLTF.

This rearrangement joins TRBV27 to TRBJ2-2, with TRBD2 matching 8 bases. V was pared by 3 bases and J by 1 base, with 1 base of the junction left unmatched. The CDR3 extends over 15 amino acids. The germline V gene encodes CDR1 MNHEY and CDR2 SMNVEV (reference sequence). The CDR3 region is CASSFSGRNTGELFF. The CDR3 DNA reads as TGTGCCAGCAGTTTCAGCGGGAGGAACACCGGGGAGCTGTTTTTT.

The rearrangement links TRBV28 to TRBJ2-5; 9 bases match TRBD2. The germline V gene encodes CDR1 MDHEN and CDR2 SYDVKM. The V and J ends lost 5 bases and 1 base, in that order; junction bases with no gene match: 11. The CDR3 totals 17 residues. The DNA of the CDR3 is TGTGCCAGCAGTCTCGAAACTCCTAGCGGGGTCCAAGAGACCCAGTACTTC. This codes for CASSLETPSGVQETQYF.

The rearrangement joins TRBV11-3 to TRBJ2-1, with TRBD1 matching over 10 bases. The V gene end was trimmed by 5 bases and the J gene end by 5 bases; junction bases not matched to a gene: 6. Per germline, CDR1 SGHNT and CDR2 YENEEA. The CDR3 covers 15 residues. The CDR3 loop is CASSAPGTGDNEQFF. CDR3 coding DNA: TGTGCCAGCAGCGCCCCCGGGACAGGGGACAATGAGCAGTTCTTC.